These T cell receptor beta chains were read from a single sample in a study of response to subunit inactivated influenza vaccine. A single record per CDR3 protein comes from TCRdb applying MiXCR to the RT-PCR reads. The sample gives about 570,000 distinct CDR3 sequences, around 11% of which show up once; 8% to 13% is in the top ten. This sample was also put to use in a study of T cells expressing NK-cell markers.

The material was PBMCs from blood, obtained on the day of vaccination. The receptor source for this set is a man aged 45-65 years who received an inactivated influenza vaccine. The CDR3 runs from the conserved cysteine through the conserved F or W. Fields, in order: V gene, D gene, J gene, clone size, CDR3 protein, CDR3 DNA. The D gene is left open where the match is weak. Clone size is given for some rows only: seen once, a few or many times, or a class if the clone is expanded.

TRBV30	NA	TRBJ2-1	NA	CAWSVPPGPYNEQFF	TGTGCCTGGAGTGTACCCCCAGGTCCATACAATGAGCAGTTCTTC
TRBV15	TRBD1	TRBJ2-3	few	CATSSDRGHTQYF	TGTGCCACCAGCAGCGACAGGGGTCATACGCAGTATTTT
TRBV18	NA	TRBJ2-5	NA	CASSPPGGQQETQYF	TGTGCCAGCTCACCACCAGGAGGACAGCAAGAGACCCAGTACTTC
TRBV29-1	NA	TRBJ2-2	few	CSVDRNTPGELFF	TGCAGCGTTGACAGGAATACTCCCGGGGAGCTGTTTTTT
TRBV20-1	NA	TRBJ2-2	NA	CSARDPVAARRELFF	TGCAGTGCTAGAGATCCCGTAGCGGCGAGAAGGGAGCTGTTTTTT
TRBV5-5	NA	TRBJ2-7	few	CASSFFGAAAYEQYF	TGTGCCAGCAGCTTCTTCGGGGCGGCGGCCTACGAGCAGTACTTC
TRBV19	TRBD1	TRBJ1-1	NA	CASNLNGGTGDTEAFF	TGTGCCAGTAACCTAAACGGGGGGACAGGTGACACTGAAGCTTTCTTT
TRBV20-1	NA	TRBJ2-1	NA	CSARDLSRASSYNEQFF	TGCAGTGCTAGAGATCTTTCAAGGGCTAGCTCCTACAATGAGCAGTTCTTC
TRBV20-1	TRBD1	TRBJ2-7	many	CSAPPEGQEFDEQYF	TGCAGTGCTCCCCCTGAGGGACAGGAATTCGACGAGCAGTACTTC
TRBV7-9	NA	TRBJ2-6	NA	CASSLTVSGANVLTF	TGTGCCAGCAGCTTGACAGTCTCTGGGGCCAACGTCCTGACTTTC
TRBV7-9	NA	TRBJ2-7	NA	CASSWQTYEQYF	TGTGCCAGCAGTTGGCAGACCTACGAGCAGTACTTC
TRBV20-1	NA	TRBJ1-4	NA	CSAGPGRGKLFF	TGCAGTGCTGGCCCGGGGCGCGGAAAACTGTTTTTT
TRBV5-1	NA	TRBJ2-7	NA	CASSLRRGTIYEQYF	TGCGCCAGCAGCTTAAGGAGGGGGACAATCTACGAGCAGTACTTC
TRBV7-2	NA	TRBJ2-7	NA	CASSPLSSFSYEQYF	TGTGCCAGCAGCCCCCTTAGCAGTTTCTCCTACGAGCAGTACTTC
TRBV11-2	NA	TRBJ2-1	NA	CASSLEQFGRNEQFF	TGTGCCAGCAGCTTAGAGCAGTTCGGGAGAAATGAGCAGTTCTTC
TRBV7-2	NA	TRBJ2-2	few	CASSLANSGANTGELFF	TGTGCCAGCAGCTTAGCGAACAGCGGCGCGAACACCGGGGAGCTGTTTTTT
TRBV5-1	TRBD1	TRBJ2-7	few	CASSLARTGYSYEQYF	TGCGCCAGCAGCTTGGCACGGACAGGGTACTCCTACGAGCAGTACTTC
TRBV5-1	NA	TRBJ2-5	few	CASSLADTQETQYF	TGCGCCAGCAGCTTGGCAGATACCCAAGAGACCCAGTACTTC
TRBV28	NA	TRBJ2-7	many	CASSLSRAYEQYF	TGTGCCAGCAGTTTATCCAGGGCCTACGAGCAGTACTTC
TRBV12-3/TRBV12-4	NA	TRBJ1-1	few	CASSSTRVEAFF	TGTGCCAGCAGTTCAACAAGGGTTGAAGCTTTCTTT
TRBV10-3	NA	TRBJ2-7	few	CAISENNRGSSGAGYEQYF	TGTGCCATCAGTGAGAACAATAGGGGTAGTTCCGGGGCAGGCTACGAGCAGTACTTC
TRBV5-6	TRBD2	TRBJ2-5	once	CASSLILAGGPNQETQYF	TGTGCCAGCAGCTTGATACTAGCGGGGGGCCCCAACCAAGAGACCCAGTACTTC
TRBV7-8	TRBD1	TRBJ1-1	many	CASSRVYSGGTEAFF	TGTGCCAGCAGCCGCGTCTATTCAGGGGGCACTGAAGCTTTCTTT
TRBV12-3/TRBV12-4	TRBD1	TRBJ2-3	many	CASRTGYTDTQYF	TGTGCCAGCAGGACAGGGTATACAGATACGCAGTATTTT
TRBV5-1	NA	TRBJ1-1	few	CASSLGAWNTEAFF	TGCGCCAGCAGCTTGGGGGCGTGGAACACTGAAGCTTTCTTT
TRBV20-1	TRBD2	TRBJ2-3	NA	CSAPTSGIGGDTQYF	TGCAGTGCTCCGACTAGCGGGATAGGCGGAGATACGCAGTATTTT
TRBV4-1	TRBD2	TRBJ2-2	few	CASSQESSGLANTGELFF	TGCGCCAGCAGCCAAGAATCCTCGGGACTAGCAAACACCGGGGAGCTGTTTTTT
TRBV7-6	NA	TRBJ2-7	few	CASSLTSAPTGSYEQYF	TGTGCCAGCAGCTTAACCTCAGCCCCGACAGGCTCCTACGAGCAGTACTTC
TRBV3-1	NA	TRBJ1-1	NA	CASGIKRNTEAFF	TGTGCCAGCGGAATAAAAAGAAACACTGAAGCTTTCTTT
TRBV10-3	NA	TRBJ1-5	NA	CAISEGPDQPQHF	TGTGCCATCAGTGAGGGGCCAGATCAGCCCCAGCATTTT
TRBV5-5	TRBD2	TRBJ2-1	many	CASSFLAGPYNEQFF	TGTGCCAGCAGTTTCCTAGCGGGGCCCTACAATGAGCAGTTCTTC
TRBV18	NA	TRBJ2-3	NA	CASSPVLDTQYF	TGTGCCAGCTCACCCGTTCTGGATACGCAGTATTTT
TRBV10-1	NA	TRBJ1-1	NA	CASSGGLIDTEAFF	TGCGCCAGCAGTGGGGGACTGATAGACACTGAAGCTTTCTTT
TRBV29-1	NA	TRBJ2-3	NA	CSVDLGVPDTQYF	TGCAGCGTTGATTTGGGGGTTCCAGATACGCAGTATTTT
TRBV7-6	NA	TRBJ2-7	NA	CASSLAGEPYEQYF	TGTGCCAGCAGCTTAGCAGGGGAACCCTACGAGCAGTACTTC
TRBV7-9	NA	TRBJ2-7	many	CASSLAHGSSYEQYF	TGTGCCAGCAGCTTAGCGCACGGCAGCTCGTACGAGCAGTACTTC
TRBV7-2	TRBD1	TRBJ2-7	many	CASSSFRDRGLYEQYF	TGTGCCAGCAGCTCTTTTCGGGACAGGGGCCTTTACGAGCAGTACTTC
TRBV11-2	NA	TRBJ1-5	few	CASSLGPGGGGAQHF	TGTGCCAGCAGCTTAGGGCCAGGTGGGGGGGGGGCCCAGCATTTT
TRBV12-3/TRBV12-4	TRBD2	TRBJ2-1	many	CASSFGRASYNEQFF	TGTGCCAGCAGTTTCGGGAGGGCCTCCTACAATGAGCAGTTCTTC
TRBV13	NA	TRBJ1-1	NA	CASSSSRPVSAGSNTEAFF	TGTGCCAGCAGCTCCTCTAGGCCAGTCTCTGCGGGGTCAAACACTGAAGCTTTCTTT
TRBV4-2	NA	TRBJ2-3	NA	CASSPIQGNTDTQYF	TGTGCCAGCAGCCCCATCCAGGGAAACACAGATACGCAGTATTTT
TRBV6-2/TRBV6-3	TRBD2	TRBJ2-1	NA	CASSYPLAGGSNEQFF	TGTGCCAGCAGTTACCCCCTAGCGGGGGGGAGCAATGAGCAGTTCTTC
TRBV12-3/TRBV12-4	NA	TRBJ2-3	few	CASNWGPADTQYF	TGTGCCAGCAACTGGGGACCGGCAGATACGCAGTATTTT
TRBV4-3	TRBD1	TRBJ2-5	NA	CASSPDRGQETQYF	TGCGCCAGCAGCCCGGACAGGGGGCAAGAGACCCAGTACTTC
TRBV20-1	NA	TRBJ2-3	few	CSASKGSTSTDTQYF	TGCAGTGCCAGCAAGGGGTCGACTAGCACAGATACGCAGTATTTT
TRBV6-2/TRBV6-3	NA	TRBJ2-6	few	CASSYPKSSGANVLTF	TGTGCCAGCAGCTACCCCAAAAGCTCTGGGGCCAACGTCCTGACTTTC
TRBV20-1	NA	TRBJ1-1	few	CSARIHGKNTEAFF	TGCAGTGCTAGGATACACGGGAAAAACACTGAAGCTTTCTTT
TRBV28	TRBD1	TRBJ1-5	many	CASDYTNRGHQPQHF	TGTGCCAGCGACTACACTAACAGGGGGCATCAGCCCCAGCATTTT